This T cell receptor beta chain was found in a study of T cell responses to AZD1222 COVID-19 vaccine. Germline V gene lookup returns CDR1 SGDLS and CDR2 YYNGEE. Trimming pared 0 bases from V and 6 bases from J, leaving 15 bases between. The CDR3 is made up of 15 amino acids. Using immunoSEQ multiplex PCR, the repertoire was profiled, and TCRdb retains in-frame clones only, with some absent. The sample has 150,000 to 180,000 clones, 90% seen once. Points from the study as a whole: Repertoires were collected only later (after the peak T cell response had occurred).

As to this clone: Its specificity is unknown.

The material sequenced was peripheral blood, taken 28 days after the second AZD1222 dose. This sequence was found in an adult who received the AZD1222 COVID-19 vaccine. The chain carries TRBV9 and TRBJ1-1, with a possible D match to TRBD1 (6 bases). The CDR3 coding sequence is TGTGCCAGCAGCGTAGATTGGGGGCGAGGCGCTGAAGCTTTCTTT. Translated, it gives CASSVDWGRGAEAFF.